This T cell receptor (beta chain) stems from a study of cytomegalovirus exposure and HLA in healthy donors. In the study overall: About 79% of a few hundred genotyped donors fell in the Caucasian-associated ancestry cluster.

The PCR used 60 Vbeta and 13 Jbeta primers. Profiling relied on immunoSEQ multiplex PCR, and the TCRdb table lists in-frame clones only, not all of them. The repertoire includes under 150,000 clones, 81% of them detected once, and more than 1.5% sits in the top ten. The CDR3 is made up of 16 amino acids. V lost 1 base, J lost 7 bases, and 7 bases stayed unmatched. CDR1 and CDR2 from the germline V gene are LNHDA and SQIVND (reference sequence). This clonotype originated in a man between 18 and 35 years old in good health and CMV-seronegative. The material sequenced was PBMCs. The chain employs TRBV19 and TRBJ2-5, with 12 positions matching TRBD2. The CDR3 DNA follows: TGTGCCAGTAGTATAGGACTAGCGGGGGCCAAAGGGACCCAGTACTTC. This translates into CASSIGLAGAKGTQYF.